Sequencing of this TCR beta chain was carried out in a study of shared T cell receptors in the human thymus. V dropped 5 bases and J dropped 2 bases, with 21 bases sitting between them. The CDR3 sequence is 17 residues long. The germline V gene has CDR1 MDHEN and CDR2 SYDVKM. Repertoires were generated with immunoSEQ multiplex PCR, while TCRdb's copy carries only in-frame clones and drops some. The sample yields hundreds of thousands of clones, around 93% seen once. The chain recombines TRBV28 with TRBJ1-2; a weak D match, TRBD1 (6 bases). The specimen sequenced was thymocytes. The clonotype comes from a human donor. The DNA of the CDR3 is TGTGCCAGCAGTCCCCGGCGGGGGGGGCGAATGAACTATGGCTACACCTTC. This codes for CASSPRRGGRMNYGYTF.